Below, 2 T cell receptor beta chains from the same sample are listed, as sequenced in a study of blood T cell repertoires in COVID-19. Repertoires were generated with immunoSEQ multiplex PCR, while TCRdb's copy carries only in-frame clones and drops some. Among about 79,000 clones, roughly 89% were seen once, and the ten largest hold more than 11%. Sequences were obtained from peripheral blood. These receptors all come from a man between 65 and 79 years old with active or convalescent COVID-19.

V is TRBV5-5 and J is TRBJ1-6; TRBD1 matches 9 bases. In germline, CDR1 is SGHKS, CDR2 YYEKEE (reference sequence). This CDR3 is built from 17 residues. V was clipped by 5 bases and J by 0 bases; unmatched bases: 6. CDR3 DNA: TGTGCCAGCAGTACTGACAGGGGGAGCTCCTATAATTCACCCCTCCACTTT. Translation gives CASSTDRGSSYNSPLHF.

V and J are TRBV28 and TRBJ1-5; TRBD1 is a possible D gene (5 bases). The germline V and J ends were trimmed by 2 bases and 2 bases, with 10 bases remaining between them. Germline-derived CDR1 and CDR2 are MDHEN and SYDVKM. The CDR3 has 15 residues. CDR3: CASSLGQGGNQPQHF. The CDR3 nucleotides are TGTGCCAGCAGTTTAGGTCAGGGTGGCAATCAGCCCCAGCATTTT.